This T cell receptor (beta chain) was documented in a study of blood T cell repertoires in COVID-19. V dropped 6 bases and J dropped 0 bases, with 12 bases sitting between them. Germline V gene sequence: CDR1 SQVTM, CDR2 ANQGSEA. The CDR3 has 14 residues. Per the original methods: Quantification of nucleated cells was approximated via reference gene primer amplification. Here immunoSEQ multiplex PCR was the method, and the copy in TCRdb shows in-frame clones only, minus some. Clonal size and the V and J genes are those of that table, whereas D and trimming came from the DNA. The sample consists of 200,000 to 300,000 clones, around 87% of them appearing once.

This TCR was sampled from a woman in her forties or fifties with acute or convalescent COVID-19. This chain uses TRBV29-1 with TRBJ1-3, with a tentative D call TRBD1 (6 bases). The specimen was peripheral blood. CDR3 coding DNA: TGCAGCGTAAAACAGGGCTTCTCTGGAAACACCATATATTTT. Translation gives CSVKQGFSGNTIYF.